This is a list of T cell receptor beta chains from one sample in a study of cytomegalovirus exposure and HLA in healthy donors. The assay was immunoSEQ multiplex PCR, and TCRdb's table has in-frame clones only and misses some. There are roughly 100,000 clones in the sample; approximately 84% occur only once, and around 5.1% lies in the top ten. Material for sequencing was PBMCs. The receptor set was obtained from a male donor in good health and CMV-seronegative. CDR3s include the opening cysteine and the closing phenylalanine or tryptophan. A D gene is named only where the DNA matches it firmly. The size of a clone is reported for some rows only, either as once, few or many, or as a class for expanded clones.

V gene	clone size	J gene	CDR3 length	D gene	CDR3 protein	CDR3 DNA
TRBV4-2	NA	TRBJ2-7	15	NA	CASSQSRVVPHEQYF	TGTGCCAGCAGCCAATCCCGGGTCGTCCCCCACGAGCAGTACTTC
TRBV12-5	once	TRBJ2-3	13	NA	CASGPSDSSTQYF	TGTGCTAGTGGGCCCTCTGACTCCTCGACGCAGTATTTT
TRBV2	NA	TRBJ1-1	15	NA	CASSAPGGRNTEAFF	TGTGCCAGCAGTGCCCCTGGGGGGAGGAACACTGAAGCTTTCTTT
TRBV9	NA	TRBJ2-1	15	TRBD2	CASSVASGSRDEQFF	TGTGCCAGCAGCGTAGCTAGCGGGAGTCGGGATGAGCAGTTCTTC
TRBV5-1	NA	TRBJ2-2	14	NA	CASSLWADTGELFF	TGCGCCAGCAGCTTGTGGGCTGACACCGGGGAGCTGTTTTTT
TRBV2	NA	TRBJ2-3	16	TRBD2	CASRGTSGSRGDTQYF	TGTGCCAGCAGGGGGACTAGCGGGAGTCGGGGAGATACGCAGTATTTT
TRBV6-5	few	TRBJ1-2	15	NA	CASSYSTRVRGGYTF	TGTGCCAGCAGTTACTCGACGAGGGTTAGAGGTGGCTACACCTTC
TRBV20-1	NA	TRBJ1-1	11	NA	CSASLEAEAFF	TGCAGTGCTAGTCTAGAAGCTGAAGCTTTCTTT
TRBV6-5	NA	TRBJ1-3	14	NA	CASSYSMQGNTIYF	TGTGCCAGCAGTTACTCGATGCAGGGGAACACCATATATTTT
TRBV13	NA	TRBJ1-3	16	NA	CASSLGVRISGNTIYF	TGTGCCAGCAGCTTAGGAGTCAGAATCTCTGGAAACACCATATATTTT
TRBV5-1	NA	TRBJ1-2	14	NA	CASSESPGVYGYTF	TGCGCCAGCAGCGAGAGCCCAGGGGTCTATGGCTACACCTTC
TRBV5-4	NA	TRBJ1-6	14	NA	CASSLEQGNSPLHF	TGTGCCAGCAGCTTGGAACAGGGTAATTCACCCCTCCACTTT
TRBV4-3	NA	TRBJ1-2	17	TRBD1	CASSQVSPGQRNYGYTF	TGCGCCAGCAGCCAAGTTTCCCCGGGACAGAGGAACTATGGCTACACCTTC
TRBV6-1	once	TRBJ1-5	18	TRBD1	CASSERHRGRSGNQPQHF	TGTGCCAGCAGTGAAAGGCACAGGGGGCGGAGTGGCAATCAGCCCCAGCATTTT
TRBV20-1	NA	TRBJ2-7	10	NA	CSASNLEQYF	TGCAGTGCTAGTAATCTCGAGCAGTACTTC
TRBV7-8	NA	TRBJ2-2	16	NA	CASSPLDSLNTGELFF	TGTGCCAGCAGCCCCCTGGACAGTTTGAACACCGGGGAGCTGTTTTTT
TRBV4-2	NA	TRBJ2-1	15	TRBD2	CASSQGTSGMYEQFF	TGTGCCAGCAGCCAAGGGACTAGCGGGATGTATGAGCAGTTCTTC
TRBV9	NA	TRBJ2-3	14	TRBD1	CASSPRQGRDTQYF	TGTGCCAGCAGCCCGCGACAGGGGAGGGATACGCAGTATTTT
TRBV6-1	NA	TRBJ1-1	13	NA	CASKMEVVGEAFF	TGTGCCAGCAAAATGGAGGTTGTGGGGGAAGCTTTCTTT
TRBV7-2	NA	TRBJ2-1	15	TRBD2	CASRPGLAGVGEQFF	TGTGCCAGCAGACCGGGACTAGCGGGAGTAGGTGAGCAGTTCTTC
TRBV5-4	NA	TRBJ2-7	14	TRBD2	CASSLREGLREQYF	TGTGCCAGCAGCTTAAGGGAGGGCCTCCGCGAGCAGTACTTC
TRBV9	few	TRBJ1-2	12	NA	CASSSRDIGYTF	TGTGCCAGCAGCTCCCGGGACATTGGCTACACCTTC
TRBV28	NA	TRBJ2-2	17	TRBD2	CASSPGLAGGDTGELFF	TGTGCCAGCAGTCCGGGACTAGCGGGAGGGGACACCGGGGAGCTGTTTTTT
TRBV2	NA	TRBJ2-3	16	TRBD2	CASRTIAGGSTDTQYF	TGTGCCAGCAGGACCATAGCGGGAGGTTCCACAGATACGCAGTATTTT